What follows are 17 T cell receptor beta chains derived from one specimen sequenced in a study of T cells after yellow fever vaccination (dated by TCRdb to about 2019). Per the publication, the treatment or condition label means: live attenuated yellow fever vaccine strain. Preparation of the library involved 5' RACE. For sequencing, an Illumina HiSeq 2500 was employed. TCRdb redid the processing of the public reads, applying fastp at Q25 and MiXCR, and retained in-frame beta chains. Rows merge per CDR3 protein into single entries with the most common DNA and genes. The sample has 450,000 to 600,000 distinct CDR3 sequences on record, about a sixth of them singletons. The ten top clones hold 17% of the sample. Sequencing was performed on PBMCs, taken 5 days after the first yellow fever vaccination. These receptors were taken from a man between 18 and 29 years old who received the YFV17D yellow fever vaccine.

V is TRBV7-9 and J is TRBJ1-4, with 10 bases aligning to TRBD1. Germline V gives CDR1 SEHNR, CDR2 FQNEAQ (reference sequence). This CDR3 has 15 amino acids. V was pared by 1 base and J by 6 bases, with 2 bases of the junction left unmatched. The CDR3 protein is CASSLGGTGDEKLFF. The DNA for the CDR3 is TGTGCCAGCAGCTTAGGAGGGACAGGGGATGAAAAACTGTTTTTT. The full variable domain, rest sourced from reference TRBV7-9 and TRBJ1-4, is DTGVSQNPRHKITKRGQNVTFRCDPISEHNRLYWYRQTLGQGPEFLTYFQNEAQLEKSRLLSDRFSAERPKGSFSTLEIQRTEQGDSAMYLCASSLGGTGDEKLFFGSGTQLSVL.

This clonotype was observed a few times. The rearrangement links TRBV20-1 to TRBJ2-7; a weak D match, TRBD2 (5 bases). V was pared by 5 bases and J by 1 base, with 15 bases between. The CDR3 runs to 14 residues. Looked up from germline, CDR1 is DFQATT and CDR2 is SNEGSKA (reference sequence). DNA of the CDR3: TGCAGTGCTGCCAGCGCGCGGGCTTCCTACGAGCAGTACGTC. It specifies CSAASARASYEQYV.

This clonotype appeared a few times. V is TRBV7-9 and J is TRBJ2-7, with TRBD1 identical over 9 bases. The germline gives CDR1 SEHNR, CDR2 FQNEAQ (reference sequence). This CDR3 has 14 residues. V was pared by 4 bases and J by 2 bases, with 3 bases of the junction left unmatched. The CDR3 bases are TGTGCCAGCAGCTCGGGACAGGGAACCTACGAGCAGTACTTC. Translating it yields CASSSGQGTYEQYF. The full variable domain, rest sourced from reference TRBV7-9 and TRBJ2-7, is DTGVSQNPRHKITKRGQNVTFRCDPISEHNRLYWYRQTLGQGPEFLTYFQNEAQLEKSRLLSDRFSAERPKGSFSTLEIQRTEQGDSAMYLCASSSGQGTYEQYFGPGTRLTVT.

There are many counts of this clonotype. This sequence joins TRBV7-9 and TRBJ1-5, with D unresolved. From germline, CDR1 is SEHNR and CDR2 FQNEAQ (reference sequence). V lost 5 bases and J lost 4, with 6 bases in between. The CDR3 sequence is 12 residues long. As DNA, the CDR3 is TGTGCCAGCAGCGAGGATAATCAGCCCCAGCATTTT. This sequence encodes CASSEDNQPQHF.

A few counts support this clonotype. This rearrangement joins TRBV29-1 to TRBJ2-7; 8 bases are shared with TRBD1. The CDR3 loop spans 15 amino acids. V shed 1 base and J 1 base; nucleotides not matched to a gene: 6. Germline V CDR1 and CDR2: SQVTM, ANQGSEA. The CDR3 sequence: CSVEGTGLGSYEQYF. Here the CDR3 DNA reads TGCAGCGTTGAAGGGACAGGGCTGGGATCCTACGAGCAGTACTTC.

This chain connects TRBV5-4 to TRBJ1-2; D is possibly TRBD1 (5 bases). The CDR3 runs to 12 residues. Germline values: CDR1 SGHNT, CDR2 YYREEE (reference sequence). Trimming pared 4 bases from V and 5 bases from J, leaving 9 bases between. This chain's CDR3 is CASSRDPYGYTF. The CDR3 DNA is TGTGCCAGCAGCAGGGACCCTTATGGCTACACCTTC.

V and J are TRBV6-2 or TRBV6-3 and TRBJ2-1; D unclear. The length of the CDR3 is 14 residues. Germline V lookup: CDR1 MNHEY, CDR2 SVGEGT. V shed 2 bases and J shed 3 bases, with 8 bases lying between them. CDR3 bases: TGTGCCAGCAGTTACGATCGCAGCTACAATGAGCAGTTCTTC. Its protein is CASSYDRSYNEQFF.

The gene calls are TRBV20-1 and TRBJ2-7; unclear D gene. This CDR3 contains 14 residues. Germline V CDR1 and CDR2: DFQATT, SNEGSKA (reference sequence). Between the trimmed V and J ends, which lost 5 bases and 3 bases, there was a span of 17 bases. CDR3 nucleotide sequence: TGCAGTGCTCCGCGGCAATCGGTGGTCTACGAGCAGTACTTC. Translating gives CSAPRQSVVYEQYF.

There are a few counts of this clonotype. The J gene is TRBJ2-1, the V gene TRBV7-8; a weak D match, TRBD2 (6 bases). CDR1 SGHVS and CDR2 FQNEAQ come from the germline V gene. V was clipped by 5 bases and J by 0 bases, with 14 bases between them. This CDR3 has 16 amino acids. CDR3 in DNA: TGTGCCAGCAGCCGTAGCGGTATTAGCTCCTACAATGAGCAGTTCTTC. It specifies CASSRSGISSYNEQFF.

This clonotype has ten or more counts. The chain uses TRBV30 and TRBJ1-2; unclear D gene. This CDR3 contains 12 residues. Germline-derived CDR1 and CDR2 are GTSNPN and SVGIG (reference sequence). V shed 0 bases and J shed 4 bases, with 6 bases lying between them. CDR3 sequence reads: CAWSVAIYGYTF. In DNA, the CDR3 is TGTGCCTGGAGTGTAGCCATCTATGGCTACACCTTC.

The genes are TRBV12-3 or TRBV12-4 and TRBJ2-2; no definite D call. V was shortened by 0 bases and J by 0 bases, with 5 bases between the two germline ends. This CDR3 region has 15 residues. The CDR3 sequence: CASSLATPNTGELFF. CDR3 DNA sequence: TGTGCCAGCAGTTTAGCTACGCCGAACACCGGGGAGCTGTTTTTT.

V usage is TRBV23-1 and J usage is TRBJ2-1; D perhaps matches TRBD2 (6 bases). TRBV23-1 is designated an ORF whose function remains uncertain. V was shortened by 8 bases and J by 8 bases, with 19 bases between the two germline ends. The CDR3 is 14 residues long. CDR3 sequence: CASPRDPVPYEQFF. CDR3 DNA sequence: TGCGCCAGCCCGCGGGACCCTGTTCCGTATGAGCAGTTCTTC.

The DNA of the CDR3 is TGCGCCAGCAGCTTGGCTGGGGACAGGGACACTGAAGCTTTCTTT. Encoded protein: CASSLAGDRDTEAFF. This chain connects TRBV5-1 to TRBJ1-1, with TRBD1 identical over 9 bases. In germline, CDR1 is SGHRS, CDR2 YFSETQ. V lost 0 bases and J lost 3; bases outside the gene matches: 3. This CDR3 is built from 15 residues.

This chain joins TRBV19 and TRBJ2-7, with D uncertain. V lost 3 bases, J lost 6 bases, and 12 bases lay in between. Germline loops: CDR1 LNHDA, CDR2 SQIVND (reference sequence). CDR3 length: 13 residues. CDR3 amino acids: CASSMKVESEQYV. CDR3 bases: TGTGCCAGTAGTATGAAGGTAGAGAGCGAGCAGTACGTC.

This clonotype was counted many times. The chain employs TRBV7-2 and TRBJ2-7; possible D gene TRBD1, 6 bases. The CDR3 totals 16 residues. Germline lookup yields CDR1 SGHTA and CDR2 FQGNSA. CDR3 amino acids: CASRTTGQGRSHEQYV. The CDR3 DNA follows: TGTGCCAGCAGAACTACGGGGCAGGGGCGCTCCCACGAGCAGTACGTC.

The chain recombines TRBV11-3 with TRBJ2-2, with 7 bases aligning to TRBD2. This CDR3 is built from 16 residues. Per the germline V gene, CDR1 is SGHNT and CDR2 is YENEEA. With V trimmed by 1 base and J by 6 bases, 8 bases remained unmatched. The CDR3 loop is CASSLGGDYSPGELFF. The DNA for the CDR3 is TGTGCCAGCAGCTTAGGTGGGGACTACTCACCCGGGGAGCTGTTTTTT.

This clonotype was detected once. DNA of the CDR3: TGTGCCAGCAGCTTAATTCGACAAAAGAACACTGAAGCTTTCTTT. Amino acid sequence: CASSLIRQKNTEAFF. J is TRBJ1-1 and V is TRBV7-3; no reliable D call. Trimming shortened V by 1 base and J by 1 base, and 10 bases separated the two germline ends. Germline assignment: CDR1 SGHTA and CDR2 FQGTGA. CDR3 length equals 15 residues.